Below are 25 T cell receptor beta chains sequenced from a single sample in a study of blood T cell repertoires in COVID-19. TCRdb's table, derived via immunoSEQ multiplex PCR, lists solely in-frame clones and lacks some. The table includes around 150,000 clones, roughly 84% detected once. The sample consisted of peripheral blood. The source of these receptors is a man between 65 and 85 years old with acute or convalescent COVID-19.

The gene calls are TRBV28 and TRBJ2-7; 7 nucleotides line up with TRBD1. Per the germline V gene, CDR1 is MDHEN and CDR2 is SYDVKM. This CDR3 has 12 residues. V dropped 11 bases and J dropped 2; count of bases not matched to a gene: 6. The CDR3 bases are TGTGCCTCACAGGGGCCCACCTACGAGCAGTACTTC. Amino acids: CASQGPTYEQYF. Filled out from reference TRBV28 and TRBJ2-7, the complete variable domain reads DVKVTQSSRYLVKRTGEKVFLECVQDMDHENMFWYRQDPGLGLRLIYFSYDVKMKEKGDIPEGYSVSREKKERFSLILESASTNQTSMYLCASQGPTYEQYFGPGTRLTVT.

This clone was observed once. The genes are TRBV6-1 and TRBJ1-4; 8 bases are a match to TRBD1. The junction had 8 bases not matched to a gene; V was cut back by 0 bases and J by 8 bases. Germline loops: CDR1 MNHNS, CDR2 SASEGT. The CDR3 contains 16 residues. The CDR3 here is CASSEAVGQGSEKLFF. CDR3 DNA sequence: TGTGCCAGCAGTGAAGCTGTCGGACAGGGTAGCGAAAAACTGTTTTTT.

The sample holds one count of this clone. This chain's CDR3 is CASSLTLAGNTGELFF. The CDR3 DNA reads TGCGCCAGCAGCTTGACCCTAGCGGGCAACACCGGGGAGCTGTTTTTT. This sequence joins TRBV5-1 and TRBJ2-2, with 8 bases lining up with TRBD2. Germline V gene data show CDR1 as SGHRS and CDR2 as YFSETQ. The CDR3 runs to 16 residues. V gave up 1 base and J gave up 2 bases; unmatched junction bases: 4.

This clone was counted at least ten times. The chain uses TRBV5-4 and TRBJ2-6; D uncertain. Per germline, CDR1 SGHNT and CDR2 YYREEE (reference sequence). Trimming took off 4 bases at V and 3 bases at J, with 11 bases between the two ends. There are 15 residues in the CDR3. The CDR3 is CASSPGSRGANVLTF. The CDR3 DNA reads TGTGCCAGCAGCCCCGGGTCTCGTGGGGCCAACGTCCTGACTTTC.

The chain recombines TRBV6-5 with TRBJ2-7, with TRBD1 as a possible D gene (5 bases). The CDR3 covers 13 residues. V lost 8 bases to trimming and J lost 4 bases, with 15 bases between them. Germline values: CDR1 MNHEY, CDR2 SVGAGI. The chain's CDR3 is CASGPHDSYEQYF. Written as DNA, the CDR3 is TGTGCCAGCGGGCCCCACGACAGTTACGAGCAGTACTTC.

This chain links TRBV19 with TRBJ1-1, with D tentatively TRBD1 (6 bases). CDR1 and CDR2 from the germline V gene are LNHDA and SQIVND (reference sequence). The CDR3 covers 14 residues. Trimming left V 7 bases short and J 1 base short, with 13 bases between. The CDR3 here is CASNYRAPNTEAFF. The CDR3 DNA is TGTGCCAGTAACTACAGGGCCCCGAACACTGAAGCTTTCTTT.

The gene calls are TRBV11-2 and TRBJ2-7; 7 bases map to TRBD2. Germline lookup yields CDR1 SGHAT and CDR2 FQNNGV. J gave up 3 bases and V 6 bases, and 8 bases lay outside the gene matches. The CDR3 is 14 residues long. The CDR3: CASSGAGLIYEQYF. The DNA of the CDR3 is TGTGCCAGCAGTGGAGCGGGACTCATCTACGAGCAGTACTTC.

The chain employs TRBV4-2 and TRBJ1-1; D gene uncertain. V lost 4 bases and J lost 0, with 12 bases in between. The length of the CDR3 is 15 residues. CDR1 is LGHNA and CDR2 is YNFKEQ in the germline V gene. The CDR3: CASSRGEGMNTEAFF. DNA for the CDR3: TGTGCCAGCAGCCGAGGCGAGGGCATGAACACTGAAGCTTTCTTT.

The chain employs TRBV5-1 and TRBJ1-6; 10 bases line up with TRBD1. V trimming: 0 bases; J trimming: 10 bases; junction bases outside the gene matches: 4. CDR1 and CDR2 from the germline V gene are SGHRS and YFSETQ. This CDR3 comprises 15 residues. The CDR3 bases are TGCGCCAGCAGCTTGGGACAGGGGGCGCAATCACCCCTCCACTTT. It translates to CASSLGQGAQSPLHF.

V usage is TRBV21-1 and J usage is TRBJ1-2; no check of the table's D call, TRBD1, against the DNA was made. TRBV21-1 is tagged as a pseudogene. The CDR3 has 16 residues. CDR3 region: CASSSSEGAANYGYTF. The CDR3 nucleotides read TGTGCCAGCAGCAGCTCCGAAGGGGCAGCCAACTATGGCTACACCTTC.

The rearrangement uses TRBV28 and TRBJ2-7, with TRBD2 identical over 8 bases. This CDR3 is 13 amino acids long. The V gene end was trimmed by 7 bases and the J gene end by 3 bases; junction bases not matched to a gene: 5. Germline assignment: CDR1 MDHEN and CDR2 SYDVKM. CDR3 loop: CASKLAEHYEQYF. In nucleotides, the CDR3 is TGTGCCAGCAAACTAGCGGAGCACTACGAGCAGTACTTC.

The chain is built from TRBV18 and TRBJ2-1; 9 nucleotides line up with TRBD1. The CDR3 spans 16 residues. The germline gives CDR1 KGHSH, CDR2 LQKENI. With V trimmed by 1 base and J by 8 bases, 9 bases remained unmatched. Written as DNA, the CDR3 is TGTGCCAGCTCACCACAGGGACAGGGAAACAACCATGAGCAGTTCTTC. This encodes CASSPQGQGNNHEQFF.

The CDR3 here is CASNIPRGTSGRRLYF. CDR3 sequence (DNA): TGTGCCAGCAACATCCCGCGGGGGACTAGCGGGAGGAGGTTGTACTTC. The V and J genes are TRBV28 and TRBJ2-7, with 15 bases aligning to TRBD2. V gave up 7 bases and J gave up 12 bases; unmatched junction bases: 16. The CDR3 loop spans 16 amino acids. CDR1 and CDR2 from the germline V gene are MDHEN and SYDVKM. The full variable domain, with the rest looked up from reference TRBV28 and TRBJ2-7, is DVKVTQSSRYLVKRTGEKVFLECVQDMDHENMFWYRQDPGLGLRLIYFSYDVKMKEKGDIPEGYSVSREKKERFSLILESASTNQTSMYLCASNIPRGTSGRRLYFGPGTRLTVT.

The V gene is TRBV6-1, the J gene TRBJ2-7; a weak D match, TRBD2 (5 bases). CDR3 length equals 14 residues. The V gene lost 3 bases and the J gene lost 3 bases, with 12 bases spanning the gap. CDR1 is MNHNS and CDR2 is SASEGT in the germline V gene. Written as DNA, the CDR3 is TGTGCCAGCAGTGAGTCGGGAAACCACTACGAGCAGTACTTC. This codes for CASSESGNHYEQYF.

The V call is TRBV29-1, the J call TRBJ1-1, with 8 positions matching TRBD1. With 3 bases clipped from V and 7 bases from J, the junction kept 4 bases outside the gene matches. Looked up from germline, CDR1 is SQVTM and CDR2 is ANQGSEA. CDR3 length equals 12 residues. CDR3 in amino acids: CSVEHGQGEAFF. The CDR3 nucleotides read TGCAGCGTTGAGCACGGACAGGGTGAAGCTTTCTTT.

This chain connects TRBV9 to TRBJ2-1; 11 bases align to TRBD2. Germline V lookup: CDR1 SGDLS, CDR2 YYNGEE. The V and J ends lost 4 bases and 4 bases, in that order; junction bases with no gene match: 7. The CDR3 has 16 residues. The CDR3 sequence is CASSPRLAGFYNEQFF. The CDR3 DNA reads TGTGCCAGCAGCCCCCGACTAGCGGGGTTTTACAATGAGCAGTTCTTC.

This clone was detected only once. The chain uses TRBV6-5 and TRBJ1-3; 10 nucleotides match TRBD1. In germline, CDR1 is MNHEY, CDR2 SVGAGI. This CDR3 region has 15 residues. Unmatched junction bases numbered 4, after V lost 4 bases and J lost 4 bases. The CDR3 DNA reads as TGTGCCAGCAGTTCTGACAGGGGGCCAGGAAACACCATATATTTT. This sequence encodes CASSSDRGPGNTIYF.

This rearrangement joins TRBV27 to TRBJ1-1; tentatively, D is TRBD1 (5 bases). The V end lost 6 bases, the J end lost 6 bases, and 23 bases lay between the germline ends. CDR1 is MNHEY, CDR2 SMNVEV, per germline (reference sequence). The CDR3 consists of 16 residues. In DNA, the CDR3 is TGTGCCAGCAGAACCCCGGGGGGGAAGTGGGAGGCTGAAGCTTTCTTT. Amino acid sequence: CASRTPGGKWEAEAFF.

The V and J genes are TRBV14 and TRBJ1-2, with D hard to call. CDR1 and CDR2 from the germline V gene are SGHDN and FVKESK. Deletions cut 1 base from V and 8 bases from J, with 14 bases between. The CDR3 is made up of 14 amino acids. The CDR3 DNA sequence: TGTGCCAGCAGCCAAGTAACAGCCCCGGGAGGCTACACCTTC. It translates to CASSQVTAPGGYTF. Complete variable domain (other parts from reference TRBV14 and TRBJ1-2): EAGVTQFPSHSVIEKGQTVTLRCDPISGHDNLYWYRRVMGKEIKFLLHFVKESKQDESGMPNNRFLAERTGGTYSTLKVQPAELEDSGVYFCASSQVTAPGGYTFGSGTRLTVV.

The gene calls are TRBV7-9 and TRBJ1-4; no clear D. The V gene lost 3 bases and the J gene lost 6 bases, with 8 bases spanning the gap. Per the germline V gene, CDR1 is SEHNR and CDR2 is FQNEAQ (reference sequence). There are 13 residues in the CDR3. CDR3 DNA sequence: TGTGCCAGCAGCTTCTCAGGCCATGAAAAACTGTTTTTT. The encoded protein is CASSFSGHEKLFF.

This clone was seen just once. This chain joins TRBV7-2 and TRBJ1-4; weak D call: TRBD1 (5 bases). Germline V gives CDR1 SGHTA, CDR2 FQGNSA. With 1 base removed from V and 9 bases from J, the gap between germline ends came to 15 bases. The CDR3 is 15 amino acids. CDR3 coding DNA: TGTGCCAGCAGCTTAGAATCGGGACTTTTGAAAAAACTGTTTTTT. Amino acids: CASSLESGLLKKLFF.

V is TRBV2 and J is TRBJ1-2; tentative D call: TRBD1 (5 bases). CDR1 and CDR2 from the germline V gene are SNHLY and FYNNEI. The ends were cut back, 1 base at V and 8 bases at J, with 11 bases in the middle. This CDR3 has 13 residues. CDR3 region: CASSEDAGLGYTF. The CDR3 bases are TGTGCCAGCAGTGAAGACGCAGGGCTGGGCTACACCTTC.

V gene TRBV2 combines with J gene TRBJ2-7; D might be TRBD1 (6 bases). This CDR3 spans 18 amino acids. V shed 6 bases and J shed 1 base, with 25 bases lying between them. Germline CDR1 and CDR2: SNHLY and FYNNEI. CDR3 coding DNA: TGTGCCAGCAGCCGGGGCTTAGAGACAGGCGACCTTTCCTACGAGCAGTACTTC. Protein: CASSRGLETGDLSYEQYF.

This clone was detected only a few times. The chain uses TRBV15 and TRBJ2-1, with D hard to call. The CDR3 consists of 17 residues. V lost 5 bases and J 7 bases, leaving 24 bases between the germline ends. Germline loops: CDR1 LNHNV, CDR2 YYDKDF (reference sequence). As DNA, the CDR3 is TGTGCCACCAGCGGTGTCCTCTACGATGAGGTTGGGAATGAGCAGTTCTTC. Its protein is CATSGVLYDEVGNEQFF.

V gene TRBV4-2 combines with J gene TRBJ2-3, with D maybe TRBD1 (6 bases). The germline CDR1 and CDR2 sequences are LGHNA and YNFKEQ. V was shortened by 0 bases and J by 0 bases, with 16 bases between the two germline ends. This CDR3 is 18 amino acids long. The CDR3 spells CASSQDYGRGGSTDTQYF. DNA for the CDR3: TGTGCCAGCAGCCAAGATTATGGCCGAGGGGGTAGCACAGATACGCAGTATTTT.